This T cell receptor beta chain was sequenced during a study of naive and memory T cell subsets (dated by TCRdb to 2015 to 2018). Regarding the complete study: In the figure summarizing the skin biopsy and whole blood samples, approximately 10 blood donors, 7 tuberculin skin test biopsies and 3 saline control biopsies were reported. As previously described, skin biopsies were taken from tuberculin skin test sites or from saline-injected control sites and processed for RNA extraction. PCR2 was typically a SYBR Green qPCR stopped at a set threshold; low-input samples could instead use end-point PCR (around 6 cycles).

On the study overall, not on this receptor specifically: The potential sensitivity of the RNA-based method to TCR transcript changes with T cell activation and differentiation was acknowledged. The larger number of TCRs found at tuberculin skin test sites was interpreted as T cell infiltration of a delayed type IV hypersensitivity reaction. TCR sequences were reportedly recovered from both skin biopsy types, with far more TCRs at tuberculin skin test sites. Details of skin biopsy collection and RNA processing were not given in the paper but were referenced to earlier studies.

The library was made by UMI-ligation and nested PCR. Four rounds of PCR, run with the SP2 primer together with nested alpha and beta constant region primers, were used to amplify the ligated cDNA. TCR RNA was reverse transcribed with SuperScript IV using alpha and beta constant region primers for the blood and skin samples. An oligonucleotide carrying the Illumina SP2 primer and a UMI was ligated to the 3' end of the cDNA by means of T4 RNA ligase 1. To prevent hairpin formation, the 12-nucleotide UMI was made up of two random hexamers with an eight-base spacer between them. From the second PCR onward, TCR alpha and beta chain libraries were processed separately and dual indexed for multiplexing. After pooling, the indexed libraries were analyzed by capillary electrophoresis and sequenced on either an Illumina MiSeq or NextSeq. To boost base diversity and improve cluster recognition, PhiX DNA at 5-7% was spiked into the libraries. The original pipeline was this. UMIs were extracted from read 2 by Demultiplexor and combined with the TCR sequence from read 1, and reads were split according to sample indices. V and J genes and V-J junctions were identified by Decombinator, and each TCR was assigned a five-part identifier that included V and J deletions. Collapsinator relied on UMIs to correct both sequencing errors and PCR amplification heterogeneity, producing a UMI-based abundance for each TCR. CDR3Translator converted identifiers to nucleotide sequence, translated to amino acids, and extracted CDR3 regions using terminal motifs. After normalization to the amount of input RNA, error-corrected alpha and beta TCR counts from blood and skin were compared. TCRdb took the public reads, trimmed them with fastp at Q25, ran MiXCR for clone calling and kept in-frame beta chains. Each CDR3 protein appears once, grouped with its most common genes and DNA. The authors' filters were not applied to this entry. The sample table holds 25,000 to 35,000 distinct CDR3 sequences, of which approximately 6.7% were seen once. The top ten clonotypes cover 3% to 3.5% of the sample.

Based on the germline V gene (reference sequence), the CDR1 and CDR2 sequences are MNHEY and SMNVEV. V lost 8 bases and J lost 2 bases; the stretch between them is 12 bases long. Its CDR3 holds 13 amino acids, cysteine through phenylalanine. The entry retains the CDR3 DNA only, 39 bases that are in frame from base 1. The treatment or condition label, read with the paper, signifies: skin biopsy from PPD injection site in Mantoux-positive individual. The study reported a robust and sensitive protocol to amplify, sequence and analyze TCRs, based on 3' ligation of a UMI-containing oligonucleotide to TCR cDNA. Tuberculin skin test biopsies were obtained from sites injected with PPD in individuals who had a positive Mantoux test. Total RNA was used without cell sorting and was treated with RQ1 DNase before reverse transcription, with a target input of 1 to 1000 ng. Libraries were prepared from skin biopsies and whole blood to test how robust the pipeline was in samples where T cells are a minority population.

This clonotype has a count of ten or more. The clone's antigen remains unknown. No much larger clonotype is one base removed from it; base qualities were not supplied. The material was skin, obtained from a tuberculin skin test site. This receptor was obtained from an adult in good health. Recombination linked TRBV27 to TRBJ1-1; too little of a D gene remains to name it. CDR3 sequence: CASREGINTEAFF. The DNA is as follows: TGTGCCAGCCGCGAAGGAATAAACACTGAAGCTTTCTTT.